The clone carrying this TCR beta chain was detected a few times. RNA transcripts yielded amplified TCR beta CDR3 regions. The HTBI primer set served for first-round RT-PCR of the TCR CDR3. MiXCR, run by TCRdb on the multiplex PCR reads, gives a single entry per CDR3 protein. The table lists about 600,000 distinct CDR3 sequences, approximately 16% of them singletons. This sample was included in a study of T cells in Graves' hyperthyroidism and ophthalmopathy. The CDR3 consists of 16 residues. Trimming cost V 6 bases and J 1 base, with 15 bases left between them. In germline, CDR1 is MNHNS, CDR2 SASEGT. The sequenced sample consisted of blood. The chain couples TRBV6-1 to TRBJ2-2; D may match TRBD1 or TRBD2 (6 bases each). The sequence derives from a woman in her thirties or forties with Graves' ophthalmopathy. CDR3: CASSPLGGRNTGELFF. The DNA for the CDR3 is TGTGCCAGCAGCCCCTTAGGGGGGAGGAACACCGGGGAGCTGTTTTTT.